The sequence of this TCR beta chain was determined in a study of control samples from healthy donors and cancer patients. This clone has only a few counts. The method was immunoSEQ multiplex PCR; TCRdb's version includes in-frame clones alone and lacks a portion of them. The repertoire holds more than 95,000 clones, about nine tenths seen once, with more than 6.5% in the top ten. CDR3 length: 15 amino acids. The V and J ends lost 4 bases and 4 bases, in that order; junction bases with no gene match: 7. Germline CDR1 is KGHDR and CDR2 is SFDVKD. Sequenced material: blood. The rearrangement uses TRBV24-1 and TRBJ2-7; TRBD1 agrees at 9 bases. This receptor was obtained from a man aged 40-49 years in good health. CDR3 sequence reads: CATSDAGTGKYEQYF. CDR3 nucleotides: TGTGCCACCAGTGACGCCGGGACAGGGAAATACGAGCAGTACTTC.